This T cell receptor beta chain was sequenced for a study of blood T cells in healthy people across ages. Study-wide points: It was found that TCR beta diversity correlated strongly with the percentage of naive T cells.

For the second PCR, which ran for about 6 to 12 cycles, a sample-barcoded 5' primer and a J-beta primer mix were used. The authors tagged each cDNA molecule using a template-switch adaptor with 12 random nucleotides. Via MiXCR, TCRdb re-called the 5' RACE reads, giving one row per CDR3 protein. The sample has roughly 2 million distinct CDR3 sequences; around half are singletons. As for this clonotype: Its antigen is still unknown.

With 5 bases clipped from V and 1 base from J, the junction kept 12 bases outside the gene matches. Germline lookup yields CDR1 SGHVS and CDR2 FQNEAQ. CDR3 length: 17 residues. Total RNA, at least 5.5 micrograms per sample, came from PBMCs. The V call is TRBV7-8, the J call TRBJ2-5; TRBD2 matches 8 bases. The receptor was derived from a woman between 40 and 55 years old in good health. Specimen: blood. In DNA, the CDR3 is TGTGCCAGCAGCGTCCGCTGGACTAGCACGGGCCAAGAGACCCAGTACTTC. This codes for CASSVRWTSTGQETQYF. Together with reference TRBV7-8 and TRBJ2-5, the CDR3 gives the full variable domain: GAGVSQSPRYKVAKRGQDVALRCDPISGHVSLFWYQQALGQGPEFLTYFQNEAQLDKSGLPSDRFFAERPEGSVSTLKIQRTQQEDSAVYLCASSVRWTSTGQETQYFGPGTRLLVL.